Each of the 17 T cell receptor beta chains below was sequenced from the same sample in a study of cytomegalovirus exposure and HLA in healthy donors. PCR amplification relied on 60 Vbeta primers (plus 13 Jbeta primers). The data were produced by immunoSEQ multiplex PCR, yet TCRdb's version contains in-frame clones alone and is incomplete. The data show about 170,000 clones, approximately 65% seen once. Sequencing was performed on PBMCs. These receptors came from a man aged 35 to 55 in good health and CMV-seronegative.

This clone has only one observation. Written as DNA, the CDR3 is TGTGCCAGCAGTTCAAGCGGGAGCGCCGGGGAGCTGTTTTTT. Amino acid sequence: CASSSSGSAGELFF. The chain combines TRBV6-5 with TRBJ2-2, with 8 bases that match TRBD2. The CDR3 loop spans 14 amino acids. The ends lost 4 bases at V and 6 bases at J; junction bases unmatched: 4. The germline gives CDR1 MNHEY, CDR2 SVGAGI.

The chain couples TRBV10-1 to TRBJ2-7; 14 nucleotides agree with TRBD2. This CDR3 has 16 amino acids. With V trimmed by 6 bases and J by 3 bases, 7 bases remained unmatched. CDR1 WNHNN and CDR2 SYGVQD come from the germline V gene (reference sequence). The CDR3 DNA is TGCGCCAGCAGCGGGACTAGCGGGAGTCTCTTCTACGAGCAGTACTTC. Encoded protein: CASSGTSGSLFYEQYF.

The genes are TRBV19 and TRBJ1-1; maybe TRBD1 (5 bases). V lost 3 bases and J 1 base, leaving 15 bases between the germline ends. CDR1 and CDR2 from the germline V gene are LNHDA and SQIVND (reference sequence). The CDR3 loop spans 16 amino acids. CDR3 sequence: CASSMGGGRPNTEAFF. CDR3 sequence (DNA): TGTGCCAGTAGTATGGGGGGTGGGAGACCGAACACTGAAGCTTTCTTT.

Written as DNA, the CDR3 is TGTGCCAGCAGCCAAGTACAGGGGAGAGTGGATACGCAGTATTTT. This sequence encodes CASSQVQGRVDTQYF. The chain couples TRBV14 to TRBJ2-3, with TRBD1 matching over 7 bases. Germline loops: CDR1 SGHDN, CDR2 FVKESK. The CDR3 runs to 15 residues. V shed 1 base, J shed 6 bases, and the junction held 7 bases outside the gene matches.

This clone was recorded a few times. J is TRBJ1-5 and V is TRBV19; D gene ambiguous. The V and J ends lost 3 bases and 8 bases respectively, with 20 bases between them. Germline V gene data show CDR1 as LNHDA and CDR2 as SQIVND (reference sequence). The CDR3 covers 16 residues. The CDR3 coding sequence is TGTGCCAGTAGTATGTCTGTGACATACTTTCAGGAGCCCCAGCATTTT. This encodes CASSMSVTYFQEPQHF.

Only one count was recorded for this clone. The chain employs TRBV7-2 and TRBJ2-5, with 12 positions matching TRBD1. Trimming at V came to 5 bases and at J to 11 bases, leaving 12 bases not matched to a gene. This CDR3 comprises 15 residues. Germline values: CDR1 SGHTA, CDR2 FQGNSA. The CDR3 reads CASSPTRDRGREQYF. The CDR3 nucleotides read TGTGCCAGCAGCCCCACCCGGGACAGGGGGCGGGAGCAGTACTTC.

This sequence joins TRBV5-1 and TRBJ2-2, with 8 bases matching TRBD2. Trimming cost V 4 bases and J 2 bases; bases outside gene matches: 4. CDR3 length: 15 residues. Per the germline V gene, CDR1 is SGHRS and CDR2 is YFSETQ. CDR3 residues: CASSNSGTNTGELFF. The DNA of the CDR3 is TGCGCCAGCAGCAATAGCGGGACCAACACCGGGGAGCTGTTTTTT.

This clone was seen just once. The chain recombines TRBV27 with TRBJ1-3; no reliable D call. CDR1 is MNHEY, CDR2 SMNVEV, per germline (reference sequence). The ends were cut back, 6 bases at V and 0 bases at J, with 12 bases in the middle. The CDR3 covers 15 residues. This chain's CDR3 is CASRERRYSGNTIYF. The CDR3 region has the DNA TGTGCCAGCAGGGAAAGGAGGTACTCTGGAAACACCATATATTTT.

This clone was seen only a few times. This CDR3 is CASSLDGDRTSSYEQYF. The CDR3 bases are TGTGCCAGCAGCTTGGATGGAGACAGGACGAGCTCCTACGAGCAGTACTTC. The chain carries TRBV5-8 and TRBJ2-7; perhaps TRBD1 as D (6 bases). The germline V gene encodes CDR1 SGHTS and CDR2 YDEGEE. This CDR3 has 17 amino acids. V gave up 0 bases and J gave up 0 bases, with 16 bases separating them.

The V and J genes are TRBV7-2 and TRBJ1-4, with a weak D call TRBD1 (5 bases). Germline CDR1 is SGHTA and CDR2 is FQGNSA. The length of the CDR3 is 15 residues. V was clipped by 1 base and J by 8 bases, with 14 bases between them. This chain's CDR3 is CASSLEGAAYEKLFF. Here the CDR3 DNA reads TGTGCCAGCAGCTTAGAAGGGGCGGCCTACGAAAAACTGTTTTTT.

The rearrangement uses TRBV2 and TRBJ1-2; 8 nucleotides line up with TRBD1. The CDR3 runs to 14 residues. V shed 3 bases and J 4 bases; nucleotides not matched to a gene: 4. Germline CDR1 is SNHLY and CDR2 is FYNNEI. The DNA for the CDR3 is TGTGCCAGCAGTGAGGCAGGGGGCGGCTATGGCTACACCTTC. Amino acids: CASSEAGGGYGYTF. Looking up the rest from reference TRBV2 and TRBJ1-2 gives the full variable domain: EPEVTQTPSHQVTQMGQEVILRCVPISNHLYFYWYRQILGQKVEFLVSFYNNEISEKSEIFDDQFSVERPDGSNFTLKIRSTKLEDSAMYFCASSEAGGGYGYTFGSGTRLTVV.

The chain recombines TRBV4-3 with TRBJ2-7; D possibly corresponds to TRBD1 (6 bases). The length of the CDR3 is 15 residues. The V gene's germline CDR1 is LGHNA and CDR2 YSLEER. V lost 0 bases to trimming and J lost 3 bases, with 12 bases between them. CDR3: CASSQEQGSHYEQYF. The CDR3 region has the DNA TGCGCCAGCAGCCAAGAACAGGGAAGTCACTACGAGCAGTACTTC.

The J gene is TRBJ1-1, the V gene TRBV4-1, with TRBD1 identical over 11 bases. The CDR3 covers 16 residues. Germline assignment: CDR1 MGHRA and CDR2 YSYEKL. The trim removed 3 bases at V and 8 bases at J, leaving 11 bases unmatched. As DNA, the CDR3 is TGCGCCAGCAGCCATCTACCGGGACAGGGGGATTCGGAAGCTTTCTTT. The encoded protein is CASSHLPGQGDSEAFF.

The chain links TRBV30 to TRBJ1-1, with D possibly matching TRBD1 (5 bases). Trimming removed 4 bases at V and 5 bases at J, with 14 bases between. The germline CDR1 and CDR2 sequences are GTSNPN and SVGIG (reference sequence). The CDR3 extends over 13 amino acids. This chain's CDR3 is CAWTTGGRTEAFF. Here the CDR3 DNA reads TGTGCCTGGACCACTGGGGGGAGAACTGAAGCTTTCTTT.

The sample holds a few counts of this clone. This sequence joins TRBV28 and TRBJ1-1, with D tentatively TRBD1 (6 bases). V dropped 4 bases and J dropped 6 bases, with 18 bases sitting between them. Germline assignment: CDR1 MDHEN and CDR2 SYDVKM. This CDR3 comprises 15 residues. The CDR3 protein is CASSSEQGGEAEAFF. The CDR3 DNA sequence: TGTGCCAGCAGTTCAGAACAGGGTGGCGAAGCTGAAGCTTTCTTT. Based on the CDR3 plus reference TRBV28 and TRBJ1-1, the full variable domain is DVKVTQSSRYLVKRTGEKVFLECVQDMDHENMFWYRQDPGLGLRLIYFSYDVKMKEKGDIPEGYSVSREKKERFSLILESASTNQTSMYLCASSSEQGGEAEAFFGQGTRLTVV.

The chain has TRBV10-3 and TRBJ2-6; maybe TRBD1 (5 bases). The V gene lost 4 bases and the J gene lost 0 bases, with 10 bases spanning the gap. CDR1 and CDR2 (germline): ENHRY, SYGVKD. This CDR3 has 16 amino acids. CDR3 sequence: CAISGLGHSGANVLTF. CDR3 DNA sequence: TGTGCCATCAGTGGCCTGGGGCACTCTGGGGCCAACGTCCTGACTTTC.

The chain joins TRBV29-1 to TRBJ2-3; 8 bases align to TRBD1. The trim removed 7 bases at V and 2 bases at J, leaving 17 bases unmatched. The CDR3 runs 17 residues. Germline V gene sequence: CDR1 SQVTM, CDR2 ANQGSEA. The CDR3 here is CSAEPSSDRVDTDTQYF. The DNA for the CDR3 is TGCAGCGCCGAACCTTCCTCGGACAGGGTTGACACAGATACGCAGTATTTT.